This TCR beta chain was profiled in a study of shared clonotypes between healthy human individuals. Turning to the study itself: Each donor had three CD4 naive, three CD4 memory, two CD8 naive and one CD8 memory plate.

Sequencing used immunoSEQ multiplex PCR; TCRdb keeps in-frame clones, though not all of them. This sample yields about 2 million clones, of which approximately 94% are seen a single time; roughly 1.1% belongs to the top ten. This clone was seen only once. Its antigen is as yet unknown. Findings and caveats of the study: Tissues were not sampled, only blood, and their repertoires likely differ.

CD45RO-negative, CCR7-positively selected cells formed the naive CD8 fraction, excluding terminally differentiated effector memory CD45RA+ cells. The CDR3 sequence is 11 residues long. V was pared by 3 bases and J by 7 bases, with 9 bases between. Germline assignment: CDR1 GTSNPN and CDR2 SVGIG (reference sequence). The TCR sequence derives from a man younger than 35 in good health. The chain couples TRBV30 to TRBJ1-2; D is unclear. Sequenced: naive CD8+ T cells sorted from blood. The CDR3 bases are TGTGCCTGGAGCGGCTTATTTGGCTACACCTTC. Translation: CAWSGLFGYTF. The whole variable domain, remainder taken from reference TRBV30 and TRBJ1-2, is SQTIHQWPATLVQPVGSPLSLECTVEGTSNPNLYWYRQAAGRGLQLLFYSVGIGQISSEVPQNLSASRPQDRQFILSSKKLLLSDSGFYLCAWSGLFGYTFGSGTRLTVV.